This entry lists 26 T cell receptor beta chains sequenced from one sample in a study of blood T cells in healthy people across ages. The use of a sample-barcoded 5' primer and a J-beta primer mix characterized a second PCR of roughly 7 to 12 cycles. TCRdb analysed the 5' RACE reads with MiXCR anew, one entry per CDR3 protein. The sample records approximately 800,000 distinct CDR3 sequences, roughly 35% being singletons. Material: blood. These receptors were obtained from a man aged 18 to 29 in good health.

The chain is built from TRBV12-3 or TRBV12-4 and TRBJ2-1; 8 nucleotides line up with TRBD1. This CDR3 is 14 amino acids long. V trimming: 7 bases; J trimming: 8 bases; junction bases outside the gene matches: 10. The CDR3 region is CASIQGASWDEQFF. Written as DNA, the CDR3 is TGTGCCAGCATCCAGGGGGCTAGCTGGGATGAGCAGTTCTTC.

The rearrangement uses TRBV27 and TRBJ2-1, with 9 bases identical to TRBD2. The CDR3 extends over 14 amino acids. Per germline, CDR1 MNHEY and CDR2 SMNVEV (reference sequence). The CDR3 loop reads CVTRKRGAYNEQFF. In DNA form, the CDR3 reads TGTGTTACTAGAAAGCGGGGGGCCTACAATGAGCAGTTCTTC.

This clonotype was counted at least ten times. The chain links TRBV12-3 or TRBV12-4 to TRBJ2-1; 12 nucleotides line up with TRBD2. Trimming removed 6 bases from V and 8 bases from J; junction bases left unmatched: 5. CDR3 size: 14 residues. The CDR3 sequence is CASSTSGGWDEQFF. The DNA of the CDR3 is TGTGCCAGCAGCACTAGCGGGGGGTGGGATGAGCAGTTCTTC.

As to this clonotype: As the CDR3 is not closed by the conserved phenylalanine or tryptophan, this likely results from a read error. The V gene is TRBV18, the J gene TRBJ2-7; no clear D. The germline CDR1 and CDR2 sequences are KGHSH and LQKENI. V lost 3 bases and J 0 bases, leaving 9 bases between the germline ends. The CDR3 consists of 14 residues. CDR3 residues: CASSPDVISYEQYY. CDR3 nucleotide sequence: TGTGCCAGCTCACCGGACGTGATCTCCTACGAGCAGTACTAC.

The sample holds many counts of this clonotype. The rearrangement links TRBV25-1 to TRBJ2-7; TRBD1 might be the D (5 bases). Germline values: CDR1 MGHDK, CDR2 SYGVNS. The CDR3 sequence is 12 residues long. V was pared by 4 bases and J by 3 bases, with 7 bases between. The CDR3 sequence is CASSGQGYEQYF. The CDR3 DNA is TGTGCCAGCAGTGGGCAGGGCTACGAGCAGTACTTC.

The sample holds a few counts of this clonotype. The chain uses TRBV21-1 and TRBJ1-4; the table assigns TRBD1, which was not confirmed against the DNA. TRBV21-1 is flagged as a pseudogene. The CDR3 is made up of 15 amino acids. The CDR3 region has the DNA TGTGCCAGCAGCAAAGAAAACAGGGGGCGTGAAAAACTGTTTTTT. Translating gives CASSKENRGREKLFF.

This clonotype has only a few counts. V gene TRBV4-3 combines with J gene TRBJ2-3; 12 bases map to TRBD2. V was pared by 1 base and J by 6 bases, with 8 bases of the junction left unmatched. CDR1 LGHNA and CDR2 YSLEER come from the germline V gene. CDR3 length: 17 residues. CDR3 nucleotide sequence: TGCGCCAGCAGCCAAGGGACTAGCGGGGCCGCGAGGGATACGCAGTATTTT. Translating it yields CASSQGTSGAARDTQYF.

The rearrangement uses TRBV6-4 and TRBJ2-5, with D perhaps TRBD2 (6 bases). Germline CDR1 MRHNA, CDR2 SNTAGT. The CDR3 sequence is 16 residues long. The V gene lost 6 bases and the J gene lost 2 bases, with 19 bases spanning the gap. The CDR3 DNA sequence: TGTGCCAGCAGCCTTAACGGAGGTGCGGGGCAAGAGACCCAGTACTTC. As protein: CASSLNGGAGQETQYF.

This rearrangement joins TRBV7-8 to TRBJ2-3, with D perhaps matching TRBD2 (7 bases). The germline V gene encodes CDR1 SGHVS and CDR2 FQNEAQ. The CDR3 has 17 residues. The V end lost 8 bases, the J end lost 4 bases, and 25 bases lay between the germline ends. The DNA for the CDR3 is TGTGCCAGCGACATTCCCCCCCGGGGGAGGGGGGCAGATACGCAGTATTTT. Its translation is CASDIPPRGRGADTQYF.

The rearrangement uses TRBV20-1 and TRBJ1-2, with a weak D call TRBD1 (5 bases). This CDR3 is 14 amino acids long. In germline, CDR1 is DFQATT, CDR2 SNEGSKA (reference sequence). V was shortened by 0 bases and J by 1 base, with 9 bases between the two germline ends. DNA for the CDR3: TGCAGTGCTAGAGAACGGGGGGGTAACTATGGCTACACCTTC. Protein sequence: CSARERGGNYGYTF.

The genes are TRBV20-1 and TRBJ2-1; D remains unclear. Trimming took 5 bases from V and 0 from J, leaving 11 bases between them. This CDR3 is built from 14 residues. Germline assignment: CDR1 DFQATT and CDR2 SNEGSKA (reference sequence). The CDR3 sequence is CSAEAVSSYNEQFF. The CDR3 DNA sequence: TGCAGTGCTGAGGCCGTTAGCTCCTACAATGAGCAGTTCTTC.

CDR3 coding DNA: TGTGCCAGCAGCTTCGGGACAGGTGATAGTGCCGAGCAGTACTTC. Protein: CASSFGTGDSAEQYF. The chain uses TRBV7-9 and TRBJ2-1, with 8 bases lining up with TRBD1. The J call may be incorrect, as the DNA end agrees better with TRBJ2-7. This CDR3 has 15 amino acids. Germline lookup yields CDR1 SEHNR and CDR2 FQNEAQ (reference sequence).

This clonotype was counted at least ten times. The chain joins TRBV7-2 to TRBJ2-1; 7 nucleotides line up with TRBD2. The V segment lost 5 bases and the J segment 9 bases; nucleotides outside the gene matches: 10. Germline V lookup: CDR1 SGHTA, CDR2 FQGNSA. CDR3 length equals 14 residues. CDR3 coding DNA: TGTGCCAGCAGCCGAGAAGCGGGGAGGGGTGAGCAGTTCTTC. It specifies CASSREAGRGEQFF.

This clonotype was counted at least ten times. This chain joins TRBV15 and TRBJ2-1; 7 bases match TRBD1. Losses at the gene ends were 5 bases for V and 4 bases for J; bases not matched to a gene: 17. The V gene's germline CDR1 is LNHNV and CDR2 YYDKDF (reference sequence). The CDR3 has 18 amino acids. CDR3 in amino acids: CATSRHPRDSPLYNEQFF. For the CDR3, the DNA is TGTGCCACCAGCCGTCACCCCCGGGACAGCCCTCTTTACAATGAGCAGTTCTTC.

This clonotype was seen only a few times. The chain joins TRBV5-1 to TRBJ2-1, with D possibly TRBD2 on 6 matching bases. The length of the CDR3 is 13 residues. Germline lookup yields CDR1 SGHRS and CDR2 YFSETQ. The ends were cut back, 3 bases at V and 4 bases at J, with 8 bases in the middle. CDR3 nucleotides: TGCGCCAGCAGCTCGGAGGGATACAATGAGCAGTTCTTC. This translates into CASSSEGYNEQFF.

The rearrangement joins TRBV6-6 to TRBJ1-2; maybe TRBD1 (6 bases). CDR3 length: 14 residues. Germline assignment: CDR1 MNHNY and CDR2 SVGAGI (reference sequence). The germline V and J ends were trimmed by 2 bases and 7 bases, with 14 bases remaining between them. The CDR3 is CASSYETQGSGYTF. CDR3 bases: TGTGCCAGCAGTTACGAGACCCAGGGGAGTGGCTACACCTTC.

Turning to this clonotype: This clone may be a read error of a much larger clone one base away. V usage is TRBV12-3 or TRBV12-4 and J usage is TRBJ2-7; maybe TRBD1 (5 bases). The end of the DNA fits TRBJ2-5 better, so the J call may be wrong. CDR3 length: 14 amino acids. CDR3 sequence (DNA): TGTGCCAGCAGCTTAACAGGAACTGGGGAGACCCAGTACTTC. Its protein is CASSLTGTGETQYF.

The gene calls are TRBV9 and TRBJ2-1; 12 bases agree with TRBD1. The CDR3 contains 16 residues. J lost 7 bases, V lost 4 bases, and 9 bases had no gene match. Germline lookup yields CDR1 SGDLS and CDR2 YYNGEE. DNA of the CDR3: TGTGCCAGCAGCCCTCAGGGACAGGGGGCGCGGAATGAGCAGTTCTTC. As protein: CASSPQGQGARNEQFF. The variable domain in full, with the rest retrieved from reference TRBV9 and TRBJ2-1, is DSGVTQTPKHLITATGQRVTLRCSPRSGDLSVYWYQQSLDQGLQFLIQYYNGEERAKGNILERFSAQQFPDLHSELNLSSLELGDSALYFCASSPQGQGARNEQFFGPGTRLTVL.

The rearrangement uses TRBV24-1 and TRBJ2-1; possibly TRBD2 for D (6 bases). The CDR3 has 15 residues. The V and J ends lost 5 bases and 0 bases respectively, with 10 bases between them. CDR1 and CDR2 (germline): KGHDR, SFDVKD. CDR3 in DNA: TGTGCCACCAGTGGCGGGATCAGCTCCTACAATGAGCAGTTCTTC. The encoded protein is CATSGGISSYNEQFF.

Of note for this clonotype: With a much larger clone just one base away, this may be a read error. This chain joins TRBV20-1 and TRBJ2-7; D ambiguous. The J call may be mistaken, given a closer DNA end match to TRBJ2-5. Per the germline V gene, CDR1 is DFQATT and CDR2 is SNEGSKA (reference sequence). CDR3 length equals 16 residues. The CDR3: CSARDTPELFQETQYF. In DNA form, the CDR3 reads TGCAGTGCTAGAGATACGCCAGAACTCTTCCAAGAGACCCAGTACTTC.

As for this clonotype: This may be a read error: a much more frequent sequence differs by one nucleotide. This chain uses TRBV12-3 or TRBV12-4 with TRBJ2-3; TRBD2 might be the D (6 bases). This CDR3 has 15 amino acids. The CDR3: CVSSFRGSPTDTQYF. The CDR3 DNA follows: TGTGTCAGCAGTTTTCGGGGGTCCCCCACAGATACGCAGTATTTT.

The chain links TRBV2 to TRBJ2-7; either TRBD1 or TRBD2 may fit D (5 bases each). Matching the DNA end better, TRBJ2-5 makes the J call doubtful. Germline V CDR1 and CDR2: SNHLY, FYNNEI. This CDR3 spans 15 amino acids. The chain's CDR3 is CASGSDSGTLETQYF. In DNA form, the CDR3 reads TGTGCCAGCGGGTCGGATTCCGGGACCTTAGAGACCCAGTACTTC.

This clonotype was counted many times. This chain joins TRBV12-3 or TRBV12-4 and TRBJ2-7; 7 bases map to TRBD2. J lost 2 bases, V lost 1 base, and 5 bases had no gene match. The CDR3 is 15 amino acids. The CDR3: CASSLGGAGAYEQYF. CDR3 nucleotide sequence: TGTGCCAGCAGTTTAGGCGGGGCGGGGGCCTACGAGCAGTACTTC.

Concerning this clonotype itself: A much larger clone sits a single nucleotide away, making a read error possible. The V and J genes are TRBV7-2 and TRBJ2-1; D is perhaps TRBD2 (5 bases). Per germline, CDR1 SGHTA and CDR2 FQGNSA. The CDR3 length is 13 residues. V lost 2 bases to trimming and J lost 14 bases, with 16 bases between them. Here the CDR3 DNA reads TGTGCCAGCAGCTTAAATCGGGGTAAGGAGGAGTTCTTC. This gives the protein CASSLNRGKEEFF. Combining the CDR3 with reference TRBV7-2 and TRBJ2-1 gives the whole variable domain GAGVSQSPSNKVTEKGKDVELRCDPISGHTALYWYRQSLGQGLEFLIYFQGNSAPDKSGLPSDRFSAERTGGSVSTLTIQRTQQEDSAVYLCASSLNRGKEEFFGPGTRLTVL.

V is TRBV28 and J is TRBJ2-6; D ambiguous. The germline V gene encodes CDR1 MDHEN and CDR2 SYDVKM. Deletions cut 5 bases from V and 4 bases from J, with 12 bases between. The CDR3 contains 15 residues. CDR3 residues: CASSINQQGANVLTF. The CDR3 DNA sequence: TGTGCCAGCAGTATCAATCAACAGGGGGCCAACGTCCTGACTTTC.

The V call is TRBV2, the J call TRBJ2-7, with a weak D call TRBD1 (5 bases). Looked up from germline, CDR1 is SNHLY and CDR2 is FYNNEI. This CDR3 has 14 residues. Deletions cut 1 base from V and 6 bases from J, with 13 bases between. CDR3 in amino acids: CASSEVEGESEQYF. Written as DNA, the CDR3 is TGTGCCAGCAGTGAAGTTGAAGGGGAAAGCGAGCAGTACTTC.